This T cell receptor (beta chain) was recovered during a study of T cells in Graves' hyperthyroidism and ophthalmopathy. Points from the study as a whole: By a 13 V-J model, ophthalmopathy was set apart from stable hyperthyroidism.

There were TCR beta CDR3 regions amplified from RNA transcripts. When the TCR CDR3 underwent first-round RT-PCR, the HTBI primer set was used. From the multiplex PCR reads, TCRdb called clonotypes with MiXCR, one entry per CDR3 protein. The data hold about 530,000 distinct CDR3 sequences, with about 15% observed a single time. The germline gives CDR1 MNHEY, CDR2 SVGEGT. The CDR3 is 15 residues long. V lost 8 bases to trimming and J lost 4 bases, with 18 bases between them. This clonotype was detected only a few times. Its antigen is not identified. The rearrangement joins TRBV6-2 or TRBV6-3 to TRBJ2-1; D might be TRBD1 or TRBD2, each matching 6 bases. Sequencing was done on a sample of blood. The sequence came from a woman aged 18-30 years with Graves' ophthalmopathy. Here the CDR3 reads CASARAEGVYNEQFF. In nucleotides, the CDR3 is TGTGCCAGCGCTCGCGCGGAGGGGGTTTACAATGAGCAGTTCTTC.